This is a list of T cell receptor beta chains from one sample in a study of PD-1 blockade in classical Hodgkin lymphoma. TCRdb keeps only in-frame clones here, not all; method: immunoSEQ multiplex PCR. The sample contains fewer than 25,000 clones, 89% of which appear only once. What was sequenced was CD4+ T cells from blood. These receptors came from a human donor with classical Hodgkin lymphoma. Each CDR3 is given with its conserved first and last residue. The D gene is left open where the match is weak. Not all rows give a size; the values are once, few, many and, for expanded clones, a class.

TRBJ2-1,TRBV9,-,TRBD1,CASSSRQGVGNEQFF,TGTGCCAGCAGCTCGAGACAGGGGGTGGGCAATGAGCAGTTCTTC
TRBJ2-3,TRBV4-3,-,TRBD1,CASSQDRRMTGYQYF,TGCGCCAGCAGCCAAGACCGACGGATGACAGGGTATCAGTATTTT
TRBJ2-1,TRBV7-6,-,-,CASSLGQRVYNEQFF,TGTGCCAGCAGCTTAGGGCAGCGGGTATACAATGAGCAGTTCTTC
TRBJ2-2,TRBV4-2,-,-,CASSPAGTGELFF,TGTGCCAGCAGCCCGGCAGGGACCGGGGAGCTGTTTTTT
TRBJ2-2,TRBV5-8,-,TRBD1,CASSLARTGPRRELFF,TGTGCCAGCAGCTTGGCAAGGACAGGTCCCCGTCGGGAGCTGTTTTTT
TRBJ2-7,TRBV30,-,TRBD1,CAWGQVTYEQYF,TGTGCCTGGGGACAGGTGACCTACGAGCAGTACTTC
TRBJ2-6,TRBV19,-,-,CASSMVSLTGSAGANVLTF,TGTGCCAGTAGTATGGTATCATTGACCGGGTCGGCTGGGGCCAACGTCCTGACTTTC
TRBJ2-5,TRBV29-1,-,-,CSVEDVWVQETQYF,TGCAGCGTTGAAGATGTGTGGGTACAAGAGACCCAGTACTTC
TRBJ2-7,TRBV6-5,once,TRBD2,CASSSPGLQYF,TGTGCCAGCAGTTCACCGGGACTACAGTACTTC
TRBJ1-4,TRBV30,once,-,CAWDRDPGEKLFF,TGTGCCTGGGACCGGGACCCGGGTGAAAAACTGTTTTTT
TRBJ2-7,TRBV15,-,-,CATSGGGQSNPYEQYF,TGTGCCACCAGCGGCGGGGGACAGTCGAATCCCTACGAGCAGTACTTC
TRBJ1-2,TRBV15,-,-,CATSRGGPTTGYTF,TGTGCCACCAGCAGAGGAGGGCCCACCACCGGCTACACCTTC
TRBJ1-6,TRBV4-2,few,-,CASSPQTGSYNSPLHF,TGTGCCAGCAGCCCCCAAACAGGGTCCTATAATTCACCCCTCCACTTT
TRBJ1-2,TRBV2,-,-,CASSFYGYTF,TGTGCCAGCAGCTTCTATGGCTACACCTTC
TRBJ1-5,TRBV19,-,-,CASTPRGGWDSNQPQHF,TGTGCCTCGACCCCGCGGGGGGGTTGGGATAGCAATCAGCCCCAGCATTTT
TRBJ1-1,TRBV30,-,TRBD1,CAWSVRDRGRGTEAFF,TGTGCCTGGAGTGTACGGGACAGGGGAAGGGGCACTGAAGCTTTCTTT
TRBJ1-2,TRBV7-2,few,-,CASSGPGHGGYTF,TGTGCCAGCTCGGGACCGGGGCACGGTGGCTACACCTTC
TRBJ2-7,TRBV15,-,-,CATSTPRGTSYEQYF,TGTGCCACCAGCACCCCTCGGGGGACCTCCTACGAGCAGTACTTC
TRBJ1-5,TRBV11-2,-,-,CASSLSASNQPQHF,TGTGCCAGCAGCTTATCTGCGAGCAATCAGCCCCAGCATTTT
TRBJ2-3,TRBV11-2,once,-,CASSSPTPRTDTQYF,TGTGCCAGCAGCTCACCTACCCCCCGCACCGATACGCAGTATTTT
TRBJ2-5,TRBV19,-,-,CASSIRGGQETQYF,TGTGCCAGTAGTATCAGGGGCGGCCAAGAGACCCAGTACTTC
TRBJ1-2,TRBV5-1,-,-,CASSLAGGHGYTF,TGCGCCAGCAGCTTGGCGGGGGGCCATGGCTACACCTTC
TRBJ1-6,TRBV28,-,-,CASSSSAETVGVNRNSPLHF,TGTGCCAGCAGCTCCTCGGCAGAGACGGTGGGGGTCAATAGAAATTCACCCCTCCACTTT